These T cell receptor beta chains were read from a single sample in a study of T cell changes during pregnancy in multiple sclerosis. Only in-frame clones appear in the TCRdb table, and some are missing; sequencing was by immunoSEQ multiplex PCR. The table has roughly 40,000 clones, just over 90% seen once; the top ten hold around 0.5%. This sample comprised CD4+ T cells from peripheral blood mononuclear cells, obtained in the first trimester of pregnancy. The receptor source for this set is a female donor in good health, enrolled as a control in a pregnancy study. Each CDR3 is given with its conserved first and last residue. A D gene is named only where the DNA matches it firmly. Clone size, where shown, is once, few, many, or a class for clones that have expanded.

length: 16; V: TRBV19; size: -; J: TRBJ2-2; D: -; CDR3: CASEGPGGPRTGELFF; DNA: TGTGCCAGTGAGGGGCCCGGGGGGCCACGCACCGGGGAGCTGTTTTTT
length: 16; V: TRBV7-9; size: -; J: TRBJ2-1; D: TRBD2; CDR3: CASSTYSGGSYNEQFF; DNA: TGTGCCAGCAGCACCTATAGCGGGGGTTCCTACAATGAGCAGTTCTTC
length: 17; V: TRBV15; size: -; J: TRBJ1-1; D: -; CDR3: CATSREALRMVNTEAFF; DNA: TGTGCCACCAGCAGAGAAGCGTTGCGAATGGTGAACACTGAAGCTTTCTTT
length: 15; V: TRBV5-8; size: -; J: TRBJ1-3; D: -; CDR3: CASSSHRGAGNTIYF; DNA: TGTGCCAGCAGCTCCCACCGGGGAGCTGGAAACACCATATATTTT
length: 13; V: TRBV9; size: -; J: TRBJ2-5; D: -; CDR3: CASSVGRLETQYF; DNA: TGTGCCAGCAGCGTAGGTCGGTTGGAGACCCAGTACTTC
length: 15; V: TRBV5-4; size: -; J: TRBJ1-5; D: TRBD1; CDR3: CASSNERGRPQPQHF; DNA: TGTGCCAGCAGCAACGAGAGGGGGCGGCCTCAGCCCCAGCATTTT
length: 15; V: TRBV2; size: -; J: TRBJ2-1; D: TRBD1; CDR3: CASSVEGQPVNEQFF; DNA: TGTGCCAGCAGTGTAGAGGGACAGCCGGTCAATGAGCAGTTCTTC
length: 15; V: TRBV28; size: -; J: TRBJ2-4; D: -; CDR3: CASSAGTGNKNIQYF; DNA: TGTGCCAGCAGTGCAGGAACAGGGAACAAAAACATTCAGTACTTC
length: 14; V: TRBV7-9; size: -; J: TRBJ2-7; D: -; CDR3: CASSLERPPYEQYF; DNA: TGTGCCAGCAGCTTAGAGCGGCCTCCTTACGAGCAGTACTTC
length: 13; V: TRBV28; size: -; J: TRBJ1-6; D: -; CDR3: CASSLLHKSPLHF; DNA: TGTGCCAGCAGTTTGTTACATAAGTCACCCCTCCACTTT
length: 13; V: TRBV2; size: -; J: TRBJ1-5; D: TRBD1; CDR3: CASRGQVNQPQHF; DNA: TGTGCCAGCAGGGGACAGGTCAATCAGCCCCAGCATTTT
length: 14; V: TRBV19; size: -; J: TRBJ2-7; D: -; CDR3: CASSIPGQSYEQYF; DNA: TGTGCCAGTAGTATCCCCGGACAGTCCTACGAGCAGTACTTC
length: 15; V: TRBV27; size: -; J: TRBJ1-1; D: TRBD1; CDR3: CASSLSTGQGTEAFF; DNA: TGTGCCAGCAGTTTATCGACCGGACAGGGAACTGAAGCTTTCTTT
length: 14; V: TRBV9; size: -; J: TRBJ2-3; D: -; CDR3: CASSVVAGTDTQYF; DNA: TGTGCCAGCAGCGTAGTGGCCGGCACAGATACGCAGTATTTT
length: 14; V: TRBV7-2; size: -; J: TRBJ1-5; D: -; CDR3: CASSSRGSNQPQHF; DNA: TGTGCCAGCAGCAGCAGGGGAAGCAATCAGCCCCAGCATTTT
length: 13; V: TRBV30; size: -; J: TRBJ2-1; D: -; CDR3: CALDPSGYNEQFF; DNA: TGTGCCCTCGACCCGAGCGGGTACAATGAGCAGTTCTTC
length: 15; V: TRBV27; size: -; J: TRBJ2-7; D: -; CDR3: CASSSPAGLTYEQYF; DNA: TGTGCCAGCAGTTCACCGGCAGGACTGACCTACGAGCAGTACTTC
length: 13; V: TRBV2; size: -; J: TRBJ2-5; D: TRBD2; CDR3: CASSDSGAGTQYF; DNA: TGTGCCAGCAGTGATAGCGGGGCAGGGACCCAGTACTTC
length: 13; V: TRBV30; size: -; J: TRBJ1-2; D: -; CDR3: CAWTARGGYGYTF; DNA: TGTGCCTGGACCGCCCGGGGGGGGTATGGCTACACCTTC
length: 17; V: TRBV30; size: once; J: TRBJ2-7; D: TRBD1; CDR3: CAWRVGRDRGRFYEQYF; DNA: TGTGCCTGGAGGGTAGGGCGCGACAGGGGGCGCTTCTACGAGCAGTACTTC
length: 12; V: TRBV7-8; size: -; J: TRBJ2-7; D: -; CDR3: CASSGWFYEQYF; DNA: TGTGCCAGCAGCGGCTGGTTCTACGAGCAGTACTTC
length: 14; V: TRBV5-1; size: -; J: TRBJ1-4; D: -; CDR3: CASSPHGGDEKLFF; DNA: TGCGCCAGCAGCCCCCACGGGGGGGATGAAAAACTGTTTTTT
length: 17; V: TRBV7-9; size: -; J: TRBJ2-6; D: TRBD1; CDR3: CASKPGQGAIGANVLTF; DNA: TGTGCCAGCAAACCGGGACAGGGGGCTATTGGGGCCAACGTCCTGACTTTC
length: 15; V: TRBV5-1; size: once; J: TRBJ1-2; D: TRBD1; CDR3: CASSLGTGLNYGYTF; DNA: TGCGCCAGCAGCTTGGGGACAGGATTAAACTATGGCTACACCTTC
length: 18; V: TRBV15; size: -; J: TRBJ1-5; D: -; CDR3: CATSRGSAVAGSNQPQHF; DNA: TGTGCCACCAGCAGAGGGTCCGCCGTAGCCGGTAGCAATCAGCCCCAGCATTTT
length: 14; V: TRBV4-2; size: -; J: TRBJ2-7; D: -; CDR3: CASSQTGSSYEQYF; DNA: TGTGCCAGCAGCCAGACGGGGAGCTCCTACGAGCAGTACTTC
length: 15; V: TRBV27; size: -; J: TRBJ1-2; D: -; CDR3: CASSLSGAVGRGYTF; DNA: TGTGCCAGCAGTTTATCCGGTGCCGTTGGTCGCGGCTACACCTTC
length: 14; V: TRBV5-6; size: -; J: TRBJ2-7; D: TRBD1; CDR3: CASSLDRGPHEQYF; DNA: TGTGCCAGCAGCTTGGACAGGGGGCCCCACGAGCAGTACTTC
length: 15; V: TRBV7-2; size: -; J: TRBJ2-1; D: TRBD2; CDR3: CASSPGGGIYNEQFF; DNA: TGTGCCAGCAGCCCGGGAGGGGGGATCTACAATGAGCAGTTCTTC
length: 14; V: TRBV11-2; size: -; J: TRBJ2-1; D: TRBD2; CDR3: CASSSPRGGNEQFF; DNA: TGTGCCAGCAGCTCCCCCCGGGGGGGCAATGAGCAGTTCTTC